A single sample is the source of the 19 T cell receptor beta chains below, sequenced in a study of blood T cells in healthy people across ages. Combining a sample-barcoded 5' primer with a J-beta primer mix, a second PCR ran for about 7 to 11 cycles. In TCRdb, the 5' RACE reads were re-called with MiXCR into one record per CDR3 protein. The profile shows about 1.4 million distinct CDR3 sequences, 59% of them singletons. Sample: blood. The receptors stem from a man younger than 30 in good health.

The J gene is TRBJ2-3, the V gene TRBV12-3 or TRBV12-4; 13 bases map to TRBD2. CDR3 size: 19 residues. With V trimmed by 3 bases and J by 8 bases, 17 bases remained unmatched. CDR3 bases: TGTGCCAGCAGTTTCTCGGGGCGAGGACTAGCGGGGGCTAATGCTACGCAGTATTTT. Translation: CASSFSGRGLAGANATQYF.

The chain carries TRBV29-1 and TRBJ2-3, with 9 bases identical to TRBD2. Germline V gene data show CDR1 as SQVTM and CDR2 as ANQGSEA. The CDR3 has 18 residues. V lost 5 bases, J lost 2 bases, and 17 bases stayed unmatched. CDR3 nucleotides: TGCAGCGTTCCAGCGGGGGGCCCCGCCCGGGCGATCACAGATACGCAGTATTTT. It yields the protein CSVPAGGPARAITDTQYF.

The chain has TRBV24-1 and TRBJ2-1; maybe TRBD1 (6 bases). Germline CDR1 reads KGHDR; CDR2 reads SFDVKD. Deletions cut 4 bases from V and 3 bases from J, with 12 bases between. The CDR3 is 15 residues long. The CDR3 coding sequence is TGTGCCACCAGTGAAACCGGACAGATCTACAATGAGCAGTTCTTC. Amino acid sequence: CATSETGQIYNEQFF.

This clonotype appeared a few times. The chain is built from TRBV7-2 and TRBJ2-3; TRBD1 matches at 7 bases. The V and J ends lost 1 base and 4 bases, in that order; junction bases with no gene match: 5. Per the germline V gene, CDR1 is SGHTA and CDR2 is FQGNSA. The CDR3 is made up of 15 amino acids. The DNA of the CDR3 is TGTGCCAGCAGCTTAGATGGTAGGGGGCCAGATACGCAGTATTTT. It specifies CASSLDGRGPDTQYF.

J is TRBJ2-1 and V is TRBV3-1, with TRBD2 matching over 8 bases. Germline-derived CDR1 and CDR2 are LGHDT and YNNKEL (reference sequence). V trimming: 1 base; J trimming: 2 bases; junction bases outside the gene matches: 4. The length of the CDR3 is 16 residues. For the CDR3, the DNA is TGTGCCAGCAGCCAAGTGACTAGCGACCCCTACAATGAGCAGTTCTTC. Translation: CASSQVTSDPYNEQFF.

The genes are TRBV12-3 or TRBV12-4 and TRBJ2-1, with D possibly TRBD2 on 6 matching bases. V was shortened by 3 bases and J by 3 bases, with 12 bases between the two germline ends. CDR3 length equals 15 residues. The CDR3 region is CASSFGGNRYNEQFF. The DNA for the CDR3 is TGTGCCAGCAGTTTCGGGGGAAACCGCTACAATGAGCAGTTCTTC.

The J gene is TRBJ2-7, the V gene TRBV29-1; 10 bases agree with TRBD2. V lost 5 bases, J lost 4 bases, and 8 bases stayed unmatched. The CDR3 spans 14 residues. In germline, CDR1 is SQVTM, CDR2 ANQGSEA. Written as DNA, the CDR3 is TGCAGCGTTCTCGGAAGCGGGAGGGCTTACGAGCAGTACTTC. This codes for CSVLGSGRAYEQYF.

The chain uses TRBV29-1 and TRBJ1-2, with D unclear. With 0 bases removed from V and 7 bases from J, the gap between germline ends came to 12 bases. Germline CDR1 SQVTM, CDR2 ANQGSEA. The length of the CDR3 is 13 residues. The CDR3 nucleotides are TGCAGCGTTGAAGATGGGCAAGTCCCTGGCTACACCTTC. Translating gives CSVEDGQVPGYTF.

This clonotype was recorded a few times. The chain has TRBV28 and TRBJ2-6; D gene unclear. Looked up from germline, CDR1 is MDHEN and CDR2 is SYDVKM. CDR3 length: 14 amino acids. V was pared by 0 bases and J by 2 bases, with 2 bases between. CDR3 nucleotides: TGTGCCAGCAGTTTATGGGCTGGGGCCAACGTCCTGACTTTC. It specifies CASSLWAGANVLTF.

Only a few counts were recorded for this clonotype. The chain couples TRBV5-1 to TRBJ2-1; 9 nucleotides match TRBD1. Trimming at V came to 2 bases and at J to 6 bases, leaving 6 bases not matched to a gene. CDR3 length: 15 amino acids. Germline V gives CDR1 SGHRS, CDR2 YFSETQ. CDR3 DNA sequence: TGCGCCAGCAGCTTTATCCGGGACAGGGCCAATGAGCAGTTCTTC. This codes for CASSFIRDRANEQFF.

The table lists this clonotype with a few counts. The rearrangement joins TRBV7-9 to TRBJ2-7; a possible D gene is TRBD2 (6 bases). Trimming left V 7 bases short and J 4 bases short, with 35 bases between. Germline loops: CDR1 SEHNR, CDR2 FQNEAQ (reference sequence). CDR3 length: 20 residues. This CDR3 reads CASNLAGPKLSREGFYEQYF. In DNA form, the CDR3 reads TGTGCCAGCAACTTGGCGGGGCCAAAGCTGAGTAGAGAAGGGTTTTACGAGCAGTACTTC.

J is TRBJ1-1 and V is TRBV6-6, with TRBD1 matching over 7 bases. V shed 6 bases and J 5 bases; nucleotides not matched to a gene: 3. The CDR3 length is 12 residues. In germline, CDR1 is MNHNY, CDR2 SVGAGI (reference sequence). The CDR3 spells CASRAGGTEAFF. The DNA of the CDR3 is TGTGCCAGCAGGGCAGGGGGTACTGAAGCTTTCTTT.

The chain joins TRBV20-1 to TRBJ1-6, with D hard to call. Trimming removed 0 bases at V and 11 bases at J, with 8 bases between. Germline CDR1 and CDR2: DFQATT and SNEGSKA (reference sequence). This CDR3 region has 12 residues. CDR3 residues: CSARDKSPPLHF. CDR3 sequence (DNA): TGCAGTGCTAGAGATAAGTCGCCACCCCTCCACTTT.

The V gene is TRBV6-5, the J gene TRBJ1-2; 8 nucleotides agree with TRBD1. Trimming at V came to 4 bases and at J to 3 bases, leaving 4 bases not matched to a gene. CDR1 and CDR2 from the germline V gene are MNHEY and SVGAGI. This CDR3 is 14 amino acids long. The CDR3 region has the DNA TGTGCCAGCAGTTCAGGGGGCTTGGACTATGGCTACACCTTC. Protein: CASSSGGLDYGYTF.

The genes are TRBV4-1 and TRBJ2-3; a possible D gene is TRBD2 (6 bases). This CDR3 region has 15 residues. The V and J ends lost 3 bases and 2 bases respectively, with 12 bases between them. Germline V gives CDR1 MGHRA, CDR2 YSYEKL. The CDR3 spells CASSHRDSHTDTQYF. In DNA form, the CDR3 reads TGCGCCAGCAGCCATCGGGACTCACACACAGATACGCAGTATTTT.

The sample holds one count of this clonotype. The chain joins TRBV5-4 to TRBJ2-4; TRBD2 matches 7 bases. The DNA end favors TRBJ2-7, so the J call may be wrong. Germline CDR1 and CDR2: SGHNT and YYREEE (reference sequence). The CDR3 spans 15 residues. CDR3 protein: CASSLVAGPPYEQYF. The CDR3 nucleotides are TGTGCCAGCAGCTTGGTAGCGGGTCCCCCCTACGAGCAGTACTTC.

V is TRBV7-9 and J is TRBJ2-5, with D hard to call. The V end lost 7 bases, the J end lost 11 bases, and 14 bases lay between the germline ends. The CDR3 loop spans 11 amino acids. In germline, CDR1 is SEHNR, CDR2 FQNEAQ (reference sequence). The CDR3 DNA reads TGTGCCAGCAAGAACGGGCTTGAGCAGTACTTC. Protein: CASKNGLEQYF. The full variable domain, in which reference TRBV7-9 and TRBJ2-5 provide the parts outside the CDR3, is DTGVSQNPRHKITKRGQNVTFRCDPISEHNRLYWYRQTLGQGPEFLTYFQNEAQLEKSRLLSDRFSAERPKGSFSTLEIQRTEQGDSAMYLCASKNGLEQYFGPGTRLLVL.

The table lists this clonotype with a count of one. This rearrangement joins TRBV28 to TRBJ1-2; D gene unclear. Per the germline V gene, CDR1 is MDHEN and CDR2 is SYDVKM. The CDR3 is 14 residues long. Trimming left V 3 bases short and J 10 bases short, with 18 bases between. CDR3 bases: TGTGCCAGCAGTTTGGTTCAGGCCAATCATGACTACACCTTC. Residues: CASSLVQANHDYTF.

The V and J genes are TRBV6-6 and TRBJ2-5; no clear D gene. CDR3 length equals 15 residues. Trimming removed 3 bases from V and 0 bases from J, with 11 bases in between. Germline loops: CDR1 MNHNY, CDR2 SVGAGI (reference sequence). The CDR3 sequence is CASSYNTPYQETQYF. DNA of the CDR3: TGTGCCAGCAGTTATAACACTCCGTACCAAGAGACCCAGTACTTC.